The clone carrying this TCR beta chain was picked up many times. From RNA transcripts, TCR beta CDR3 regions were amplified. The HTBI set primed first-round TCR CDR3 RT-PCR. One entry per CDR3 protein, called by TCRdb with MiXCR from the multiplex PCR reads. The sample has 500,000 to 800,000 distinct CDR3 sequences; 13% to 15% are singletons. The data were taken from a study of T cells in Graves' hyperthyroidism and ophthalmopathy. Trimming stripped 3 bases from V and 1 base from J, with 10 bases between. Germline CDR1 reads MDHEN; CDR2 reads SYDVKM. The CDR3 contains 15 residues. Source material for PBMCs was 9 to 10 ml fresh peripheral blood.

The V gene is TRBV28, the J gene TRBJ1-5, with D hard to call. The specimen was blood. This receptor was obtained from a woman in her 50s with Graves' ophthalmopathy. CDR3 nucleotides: TGTGCCAGCAGTTTTTTGGGGAGGAGCAATCAGCCCCAGCATTTT. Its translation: CASSFLGRSNQPQHF.